The 20 T cell receptor beta chains listed next were all sequenced from one sample in a study of blood T cell repertoires in COVID-19. The repertoire was sequenced with immunoSEQ multiplex PCR; TCRdb's copy has only in-frame clones and lacks some. Of 200,000 to 250,000 clones in the sample, approximately 90% were seen once. Input material: peripheral blood. These receptors all come from a woman aged 45 to 65 with COVID-19, enrolled during active disease.

This clone was observed a handful of times. The J gene is TRBJ1-3, the V gene TRBV4-1; D is uncertain. The V gene lost 1 base and the J gene lost 4 bases, with 8 bases spanning the gap. CDR3 length: 14 amino acids. CDR1 and CDR2 from the germline V gene are MGHRA and YSYEKL. The CDR3 sequence is CASSQVLVGNTIYF. CDR3 bases: TGCGCCAGCAGCCAAGTTCTAGTAGGAAACACCATATATTTT.

The chain is built from TRBV5-6 and TRBJ2-3, with a tentative D call TRBD1 (7 bases). The CDR3 loop spans 12 amino acids. Germline-derived CDR1 and CDR2 are SGHDT and YYEEEE. V was trimmed by 1 base and J by 14 bases, leaving 14 bases between them. This chain's CDR3 is CASSLQGGRLYF. The CDR3 bases are TGTGCCAGCAGCTTGCAGGGGGGACGGCTGTATTTT.

V gene TRBV29-1 combines with J gene TRBJ1-2, with D possibly matching TRBD1 (6 bases). The germline CDR1 and CDR2 sequences are SQVTM and ANQGSEA. Trimming shortened V by 7 bases and J by 8 bases, and 29 bases separated the two germline ends. The length of the CDR3 is 16 residues. The CDR3 sequence: CSARLSWIAGVGGYTF. CDR3 DNA: TGCAGCGCCCGTCTTTCCTGGATCGCAGGGGTTGGAGGCTACACCTTC.

The chain carries TRBV13 and TRBJ2-6, with 7 bases that match TRBD1. This CDR3 contains 23 residues. From germline, CDR1 is PRHDT and CDR2 FYEKMQ (reference sequence). J was trimmed by 0 bases and V by 0 bases; bases with no gene match: 20. The CDR3 sequence is CASSLGRLLPTGIKYSGANVLTF. The CDR3 DNA follows: TGTGCCAGCAGCTTAGGGCGATTGTTGCCGACAGGGATAAAATACTCTGGGGCCAACGTCCTGACTTTC.

V usage is TRBV18 and J usage is TRBJ1-5; D perhaps matches TRBD1 (5 bases). The CDR3 has 15 amino acids. The V and J ends lost 2 bases and 7 bases respectively, with 15 bases between them. In germline, CDR1 is KGHSH, CDR2 LQKENI. The CDR3 region is CASSPESGGSQPQHF. The CDR3 nucleotides read TGTGCCAGCTCACCAGAGTCGGGGGGAAGCCAGCCCCAGCATTTT.

This chain joins TRBV30 and TRBJ2-2; TRBD1 might be the D (5 bases). The V gene lost 3 bases and the J gene lost 2 bases, with 22 bases spanning the gap. Germline CDR1 is GTSNPN and CDR2 is SVGIG (reference sequence). The CDR3 has 18 residues. CDR3 in amino acids: CAWRRTHEWDINTGELFF. CDR3 nucleotide sequence: TGTGCCTGGAGGAGGACACATGAATGGGATATTAACACCGGGGAGCTGTTTTTT.

The rearrangement links TRBV29-1 to TRBJ1-2, with D maybe TRBD1 (5 bases). This CDR3 is 16 amino acids long. Deletions cut 0 bases from V and 3 bases from J, with 17 bases between. Germline CDR1 and CDR2: SQVTM and ANQGSEA. The CDR3 region has the DNA TGCAGCGTTGAAGATGCGGGACTCGGGTTATACTATGGCTACACCTTC. Protein: CSVEDAGLGLYYGYTF.

The rearrangement uses TRBV5-8 and TRBJ2-7; 7 positions agree with TRBD1. V lost 4 bases, J lost 2 bases, and 9 bases stayed unmatched. The CDR3 has 15 residues. Germline values: CDR1 SGHTS, CDR2 YDEGEE. The CDR3 bases are TGTGCCAGCAGCGCCGGGACAGAGACACCCTACGAGCAGTACTTC. Amino acids: CASSAGTETPYEQYF.

The chain has TRBV6-5 and TRBJ1-2, with 7 nucleotides matching TRBD1. Germline V gene data show CDR1 as MNHEY and CDR2 as SVGAGI. The CDR3 is 14 residues long. The J segment lost 3 bases and the V segment lost 6 bases, leaving 7 bases of the junction unmatched. CDR3 nucleotides: TGTGCCAGCAGCCCGACAGGGACCGACTATGGCTACACCTTC. This gives the protein CASSPTGTDYGYTF.

This clone was counted only a few times. Other DNA sequences in the sample encode the same CDR3. The chain has TRBV7-6 and TRBJ2-7, with no clear D. The length of the CDR3 is 13 residues. Trimming shortened V by 5 bases and J by 4 bases, and 12 bases separated the two germline ends. Per germline, CDR1 SGHVS and CDR2 FNYEAQ. CDR3 region: CASSLGQLYEQYF. For the CDR3, the DNA is TGTGCCAGCAGCCTAGGCCAACTATACGAGCAGTACTTC.

The genes are TRBV29-1 and TRBJ2-3, with D unclear. CDR1 and CDR2 (germline): SQVTM, ANQGSEA. V lost 4 bases and J lost 0, with 2 bases in between. There are 11 residues in the CDR3. CDR3 sequence (DNA): TGCAGCGTTGTAAGCACAGATACGCAGTATTTT. Translated, it gives CSVVSTDTQYF.

This clone occurred once. The rearrangement links TRBV2 to TRBJ2-7, with D possibly being TRBD2 (6 bases). The germline V gene encodes CDR1 SNHLY and CDR2 FYNNEI. The CDR3 loop spans 14 amino acids. V shed 6 bases and J shed 4 bases, with 16 bases lying between them. The CDR3 DNA follows: TGTGCCAGCAGAACCGGACTATCGGGTTACGAGCAGTACTTC. Translation gives CASRTGLSGYEQYF. Filled out from reference TRBV2 and TRBJ2-7, the complete variable domain reads EPEVTQTPSHQVTQMGQEVILRCVPISNHLYFYWYRQILGQKVEFLVSFYNNEISEKSEIFDDQFSVERPDGSNFTLKIRSTKLEDSAMYFCASRTGLSGYEQYFGPGTRLTVT.

The chain couples TRBV7-8 to TRBJ1-2; no firm D call. Germline lookup yields CDR1 SGHVS and CDR2 FQNEAQ. Trimming shortened V by 5 bases and J by 4 bases, and 11 bases separated the two germline ends. CDR3 size: 13 residues. The CDR3 region has the DNA TGTGCCAGCAGCCGTACCCCGGGCTATGGCTACACCTTC. It encodes CASSRTPGYGYTF.

This chain joins TRBV11-2 and TRBJ2-7; TRBD1 aligns across 10 bases. Trimming removed 8 bases from V and 2 bases from J; junction bases left unmatched: 6. This CDR3 has 14 residues. Germline CDR1 and CDR2: SGHAT and FQNNGV. The DNA for the CDR3 is TGTGCCAGCCAGGGGGGGACAGGGGCCTACGAGCAGTACTTC. Protein sequence: CASQGGTGAYEQYF.

The chain couples TRBV6-5 to TRBJ1-2; 7 bases are shared with TRBD1. Germline lookup yields CDR1 MNHEY and CDR2 SVGAGI. This CDR3 is built from 15 residues. The ends lost 6 bases at V and 4 bases at J; junction bases unmatched: 11. The CDR3 coding sequence is TGTGCCAGCAGCACCTTGGGACAGTCATTCTATGGCTACACCTTC. Its protein is CASSTLGQSFYGYTF.

The rearrangement links TRBV12-2 to TRBJ2-6; the table's D call TRBD1 went unverified against the DNA. TRBV12-2 corresponds to a pseudogene. CDR3 length: 18 amino acids. CDR3 coding DNA: TGTGCAAGTCGCCTCCGACAGGGGTGCTCAATTGGGGCCAACGTCCTGACTTTC. It translates to CASRLRQGCSIGANVLTF.

This rearrangement joins TRBV6-1 to TRBJ2-2, with a tentative D call TRBD2 (6 bases). Trimming took off 2 bases at V and 3 bases at J, with 10 bases between the two ends. This CDR3 contains 15 residues. Germline loops: CDR1 MNHNS, CDR2 SASEGT. This chain's CDR3 is CASSERAGYTGELFF. The CDR3 bases are TGTGCCAGCAGTGAAAGGGCGGGGTACACCGGGGAGCTGTTTTTT.

This chain links TRBV7-9 with TRBJ1-1; 7 positions agree with TRBD1. V dropped 8 bases and J dropped 0; count of bases not matched to a gene: 9. Germline lookup yields CDR1 SEHNR and CDR2 FQNEAQ (reference sequence). The CDR3 is 15 residues long. This CDR3 reads CASFSGDRLNTEAFF. The CDR3 nucleotides are TGTGCCAGCTTCTCTGGGGACAGACTGAACACTGAAGCTTTCTTT.

V and J are TRBV10-2 and TRBJ1-5; possible D gene TRBD1, 5 bases. Trimming took 10 bases from V and 7 from J, leaving 14 bases between them. The CDR3 runs 12 residues. The germline V gene has CDR1 WSHSY and CDR2 SAAADI. CDR3 protein: CATGREGQPQHF. The CDR3 DNA follows: TGCGCCACTGGCAGGGAGGGACAGCCCCAGCATTTT.

The chain carries TRBV9 and TRBJ2-1; tentatively, D is TRBD2 (6 bases). The length of the CDR3 is 17 residues. Trimming removed 3 bases from V and 0 bases from J, with 16 bases in between. Looked up from germline, CDR1 is SGDLS and CDR2 is YYNGEE. The CDR3 loop is CASSARGRGSSYNEQFF. CDR3 DNA sequence: TGTGCCAGCAGCGCTAGAGGGCGGGGTAGCTCCTACAATGAGCAGTTCTTC.